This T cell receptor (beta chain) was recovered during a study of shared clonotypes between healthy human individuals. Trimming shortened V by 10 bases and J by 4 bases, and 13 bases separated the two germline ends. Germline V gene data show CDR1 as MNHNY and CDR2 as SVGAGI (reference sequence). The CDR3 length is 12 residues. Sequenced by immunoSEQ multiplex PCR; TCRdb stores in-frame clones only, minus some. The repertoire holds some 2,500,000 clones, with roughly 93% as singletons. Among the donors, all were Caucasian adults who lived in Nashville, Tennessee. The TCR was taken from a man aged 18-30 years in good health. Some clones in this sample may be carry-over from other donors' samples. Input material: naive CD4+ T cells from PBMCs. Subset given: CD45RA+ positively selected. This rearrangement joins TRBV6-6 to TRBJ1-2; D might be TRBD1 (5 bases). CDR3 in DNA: TGTGCCACCCTTGGGGGGGGCTATGGCTACACCTTC. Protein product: CATLGGGYGYTF.